A selection of T cell receptor beta chains follows, all from one sample in a study of beta chain features in type 1 diabetes. Some clones are missing from TCRdb's copy, which holds only in-frame ones; the method was immunoSEQ multiplex PCR. The data show 500,000 to 700,000 clones, less than 20% seen once. Sequenced material: naive CD4+ T cells from blood. These receptors all stem from a man between 18 and 29 years old in good health. The CDR3 runs from the conserved cysteine through the conserved F or W.

v_gene	j_gene	CDR3aa
TRBV7-3	TRBJ2-3	CASSLVGIKRMGTDTQYF
TRBV7-2	TRBJ2-4	CASSFDGSLAKNIQYF
TRBV14	TRBJ2-5	CASSQNLGTQYF
TRBV19	TRBJ1-1	CASRSVEGVTEAFF
TRBV19	TRBJ1-2	CASKMSRGADGYTF
TRBV9	TRBJ1-2	CASSVQGGANYGYTF
TRBV5-1	TRBJ2-7	CASSLWDGGSEQYF
TRBV7-2	TRBJ2-7	CASRQGTYEQYF
TRBV5-1	TRBJ2-7	CASSSRSGGAEEQYF
TRBV6-6	TRBJ2-7	CASSDPGQGKDEQYF
TRBV11-1	TRBJ2-2	CASSPPNTGELFF
TRBV18	TRBJ1-4	CASSPYGTGANEKLFF
TRBV7-2	TRBJ2-1	CASSPGTSRINEQFF
TRBV10-3	TRBJ1-3	CAISENRNSGNTIYF
TRBV11-2	TRBJ2-7	CASSLAGSSYEQYF
TRBV10-3	TRBJ2-5	CAIRGGGETQYF
TRBV7-2	TRBJ2-1	CASSLVWTFYNEQFF
TRBV11-3	TRBJ2-3	CASSLGTRDRTDTQYF
TRBV15	TRBJ2-5	CATGGETQYF
TRBV10-3	TRBJ1-1	CAISERMGQGNTEAFF
TRBV4-1	TRBJ2-3	CASSQDTGTDTQYF
TRBV7-9	TRBJ1-2	CASSHGQTYGYTF
TRBV9	TRBJ2-5	CASSVASGAETQYF
TRBV7-3	TRBJ2-2	CASSSPAGGVSGELFF
TRBV4-1	TRBJ2-7	CASSPEGHSYEQYF
TRBV25-1	TRBJ1-2	CASRQGSYGYTF
TRBV5-1	TRBJ2-5	CASSLDPSGGQETQYF
TRBV30	TRBJ1-6	CAWEQGLNSPLHF
TRBV5-4	TRBJ2-5	CASSPRIQETQYF
TRBV5-1	TRBJ2-7	CASSPWRTEEQYF
TRBV11-1	TRBJ2-3	CASSSFIGARDTQYF
TRBV9	TRBJ2-6	CASSVAEGAISGANVLTF
TRBV25-1	TRBJ2-6	CASSEPGNSGANVLTF
TRBV7-9	TRBJ2-5	CASSLELISQETQYF
TRBV5-1	TRBJ2-3	CASSLGGTGRTDTQYF
TRBV5-1	TRBJ2-1	CASSFGTGKNNEQFF
TRBV10-3	TRBJ2-6	CASSGGQGYTSGANVLTF
TRBV4-2	TRBJ1-3	CASSQATGSGNTIYF
TRBV28	TRBJ2-5	CASSFPFRLRSETQYF
TRBV27	TRBJ1-5	CASSFYVGAGQPQHF
TRBV10-3	TRBJ1-4	CAISDTAASEKLFF
TRBV5-6	TRBJ2-5	CASSLAASGGPETQYF
TRBV7-2	TRBJ2-7	CASSFAGPLPGEQYF
TRBV7-3	TRBJ1-2	CASSRVDGYGYTF
TRBV29-1	TRBJ1-2	CSALTGVNYGYTF